This record covers a single T cell receptor (beta chain). Its target is unknown. The data were obtained in a study of cytomegalovirus exposure and HLA in healthy donors. As for the study in general: The same platform was used for the 100 to 150 validation repertoires and the approximately 670 first-cohort repertoires, a later analysis reported.

The table came from immunoSEQ multiplex PCR; TCRdb's copy has only in-frame clones and leaves some out. The sample consists of almost 200,000 clones, approximately 78% of them appearing once. Overall study findings and caveats: Subsequent analysis showed first-cohort TCR clusters tending to co-occur in some 120 validation repertoires. The classifier, whose performance was assessed in both the original and validation cohorts, reportedly diagnosed cytomegalovirus status with high specificity and sensitivity. The study flagged 150 to 200 TCR beta chains as cytomegalovirus-associated.

This CDR3 has 13 amino acids. V shed 0 bases and J shed 14 bases, with 14 bases lying between them. The V gene's germline CDR1 is WNHNN and CDR2 SYGVQD (reference sequence). The V and J genes are TRBV10-1 and TRBJ2-1; D gene unclear. Sequencing used PBMCs. This sequence originates from a woman between 25 and 40 years old in good health and CMV-seronegative. CDR3 loop: CASSESELRGKFF. CDR3 nucleotide sequence: TGCGCCAGCAGTGAGTCGGAACTTCGCGGAAAGTTCTTC.